This T cell receptor (beta chain) was sequenced during a study of T cell changes during pregnancy in multiple sclerosis. In germline, CDR1 is SEHNR, CDR2 FQNEAQ (reference sequence). The CDR3 covers 13 residues. Trimming shortened V by 1 base and J by 2 bases, and 5 bases separated the two germline ends. TCRdb's copy holds only in-frame clones and misses some; the assay was immunoSEQ multiplex PCR. The data show about 68,000 clones, about 90% seen once. This specimen consisted of peripheral blood, obtained in the second trimester of pregnancy. This sequence was found in a female donor with multiple sclerosis, enrolled in a pregnancy study. The chain carries TRBV7-9 and TRBJ2-5; no reliable D call. CDR3 in amino acids: CASSLVSQETQYF. Here the CDR3 DNA reads TGTGCCAGCAGCTTAGTCTCGCAAGAGACCCAGTACTTC.